The 8 T cell receptor beta chains presented below share a single source sample, sequenced in a study of beta chain features in type 1 diabetes (dated by TCRdb to 2016 to 2019). The method was the immunoSEQ multiplex PCR assay. All of the isolated RNA was reverse transcribed with the High Capacity cDNA Reverse Transcription Kit, so expressed TCRB transcripts were sequenced. Here the immuneACCESS table is served through TCRdb, limited to in-frame sequences with V and J called. Missing clones are a known gap in these copies; in checked studies unresolved V genes cover under half, and the rest lacks a known reason. The sample table holds roughly 450,000 clones, of which 10% to 12% were seen once. The biggest ten clones account for over 0.04% of the sample. Input material: naive CD4+ T cells from blood. The cell subset or site label, as the study defines it: true naive CD4+ T cells. The receptors shown here come from a woman aged 18-30 years in good health.

There are a few counts of this clone. This sequence joins TRBV29-1 and TRBJ1-6, with D possibly TRBD1 on 5 matching bases. The CDR3 contains 15 residues. CDR1 is SQVTM and CDR2 is ANQGSEA in the germline V gene. V lost 5 bases and J lost 4, with 15 bases in between. The CDR3 DNA reads as TGCAGCGTTCGTGACAGCGGGGTTTATAATTCACCCCTCCACTTT. This translates into CSVRDSGVYNSPLHF.

A few counts support this clone. The CDR3 region has the DNA TGTGCCAGCAGCTTGCCTAGCGGGAATGAGCAGTTCTTC. It translates to CASSLPSGNEQFF. The chain carries TRBV5-4 and TRBJ2-1; TRBD2 matches 8 bases. This CDR3 has 13 amino acids. CDR1 is SGHNT, CDR2 YYREEE, per germline (reference sequence). With 1 base clipped from V and 7 bases from J, the junction kept 1 base outside the gene matches.

The chain links TRBV19 to TRBJ1-2; 10 bases are shared with TRBD1. After removal of 4 bases from V and 1 base from J, the junction contained 3 bases not matched to a gene. CDR1 is LNHDA and CDR2 is SQIVND in the germline V gene (reference sequence). The CDR3 totals 15 residues. The CDR3 sequence is CASSTWDRGNYGYTF. In DNA form, the CDR3 reads TGTGCCAGTAGTACCTGGGACAGGGGTAACTATGGCTACACCTTC.

This clone was counted a few times. The V gene is TRBV7-8, the J gene TRBJ2-1; tentative D call: TRBD1 (5 bases). V was clipped by 4 bases and J by 7 bases, with 26 bases between them. Per germline, CDR1 SGHVS and CDR2 FQNEAQ. This CDR3 spans 18 amino acids. CDR3 in amino acids: CASSSGFTKTEGRNEQFF. CDR3 DNA sequence: TGTGCCAGCAGCTCAGGGTTTACTAAGACTGAAGGTAGAAATGAGCAGTTCTTC.

This clone was counted a few times. This chain links TRBV7-2 with TRBJ2-5, with 8 bases matching TRBD2. There are 14 residues in the CDR3. Trimming removed 1 base from V and 2 bases from J; junction bases left unmatched: 0. CDR1 and CDR2 from the germline V gene are SGHTA and FQGNSA. The CDR3 sequence is CASSLERGQETQYF. For the CDR3, the DNA is TGTGCCAGCAGCTTAGAGCGGGGGCAAGAGACCCAGTACTTC.

The V gene is TRBV28, the J gene TRBJ2-3; TRBD1 aligns across 8 bases. The CDR3 has 15 residues. The trim removed 6 bases at V and 5 bases at J, leaving 10 bases unmatched. The germline V gene has CDR1 MDHEN and CDR2 SYDVKM. CDR3 amino acids: CASSLTAGGGDTQYF. Here the CDR3 DNA reads TGTGCCAGCAGCCTCACTGCAGGGGGCGGAGATACGCAGTATTTT. Based on the CDR3 plus reference TRBV28 and TRBJ2-3, the full variable domain is DVKVTQSSRYLVKRTGEKVFLECVQDMDHENMFWYRQDPGLGLRLIYFSYDVKMKEKGDIPEGYSVSREKKERFSLILESASTNQTSMYLCASSLTAGGGDTQYFGPGTRLTVL.

This chain uses TRBV9 with TRBJ2-3; D gene uncertain. The length of the CDR3 is 15 residues. Trimming took 4 bases from V and 0 from J, leaving 12 bases between them. Germline-derived CDR1 and CDR2 are SGDLS and YYNGEE. CDR3 nucleotide sequence: TGTGCCAGCAGCAGTACACCTGCAAGCACAGATACGCAGTATTTT. Its protein product is CASSSTPASTDTQYF.

V usage is TRBV2 and J usage is TRBJ1-2, with D possibly TRBD1 on 6 matching bases. Germline V gene sequence: CDR1 SNHLY, CDR2 FYNNEI. The V and J ends lost 7 bases and 0 bases respectively, with 9 bases between them. The CDR3 has 13 amino acids. CDR3 nucleotides: TGTGCCAGCACACAGGGAGCTAACTATGGCTACACCTTC. Translation: CASTQGANYGYTF.